This T cell receptor beta chain was captured in a study of blood T cell repertoires in COVID-19. For the study at large: Sample material is recorded as cDNA or gDNA derived from T cells, B-cell-depleted T cells, or PBMCs.

The ends were cut back, 4 bases at V and 3 bases at J, with 11 bases in the middle. CDR3 length: 14 residues. CDR1 KGHDR and CDR2 SFDVKD come from the germline V gene. Assay: immunoSEQ multiplex PCR; the TCRdb copy retains only in-frame clones and omits some. The data contain just under 150,000 clones, about 86% of them seen just once; the ten biggest clones take up roughly 8%. The TCR originated in a woman in her fifties or sixties with active or convalescent COVID-19. Source material: peripheral blood. The chain recombines TRBV24-1 with TRBJ1-2; possibly TRBD1 for D (5 bases). CDR3 in amino acids: CATSDPTEHYGYTF. CDR3 coding DNA: TGTGCCACCAGTGACCCGACAGAGCACTATGGCTACACCTTC.